This passage covers 4 T cell receptor beta chains from one sample sequenced in a study of identical twins. TCRdb used MiXCR to reprocess the 5' RACE reads, holding one entry per CDR3 protein. The sample lists 1.5 million to 2 million distinct CDR3 sequences, under 35% occurring once. Sequencing was performed on cord blood. The receptors here all came from a newborn girl in good health.

V is TRBV7-9 and J is TRBJ1-1; a possible D gene is TRBD1 (5 bases). The length of the CDR3 is 14 residues. V lost 4 bases and J 4 bases, leaving 13 bases between the germline ends. Germline lookup yields CDR1 SEHNR and CDR2 FQNEAQ (reference sequence). CDR3: CASSYRDAPTEAFF. The CDR3 coding sequence is TGTGCCAGCAGCTATAGGGACGCCCCCACTGAAGCTTTCTTT.

In this sample, this clonotype turned up many times. The chain employs TRBV6-6 and TRBJ2-3; 12 nucleotides line up with TRBD2. V shed 6 bases, J shed 7 bases, and the junction held 14 bases outside the gene matches. In germline, CDR1 is MNHNY, CDR2 SVGAGI (reference sequence). This CDR3 has 17 amino acids. This chain's CDR3 is CASSDPGLAGNRNTQYF. The CDR3 nucleotides read TGTGCCAGCAGCGACCCCGGACTAGCGGGGAATAGGAATACGCAGTATTTT.

The chain carries TRBV20-1 and TRBJ2-7, with TRBD2 matching 7 bases. CDR1 DFQATT and CDR2 SNEGSKA come from the germline V gene (reference sequence). The CDR3 is 13 residues long. V shed 0 bases and J 6 bases; nucleotides not matched to a gene: 5. The CDR3 reads CSARDWGEGEQYF. Written as DNA, the CDR3 is TGCAGTGCTAGAGATTGGGGGGAGGGCGAGCAGTACTTC.

The chain links TRBV20-1 to TRBJ2-5, with D perhaps being TRBD1 or TRBD2 (5 bases each). Trimming left V 2 bases short and J 6 bases short, with 16 bases between. Germline CDR1 DFQATT, CDR2 SNEGSKA (reference sequence). CDR3 length: 14 amino acids. The CDR3 is CSARTGTIRKTQYF. CDR3 DNA: TGCAGTGCTAGAACCGGGACCATCAGGAAGACCCAGTACTTC.